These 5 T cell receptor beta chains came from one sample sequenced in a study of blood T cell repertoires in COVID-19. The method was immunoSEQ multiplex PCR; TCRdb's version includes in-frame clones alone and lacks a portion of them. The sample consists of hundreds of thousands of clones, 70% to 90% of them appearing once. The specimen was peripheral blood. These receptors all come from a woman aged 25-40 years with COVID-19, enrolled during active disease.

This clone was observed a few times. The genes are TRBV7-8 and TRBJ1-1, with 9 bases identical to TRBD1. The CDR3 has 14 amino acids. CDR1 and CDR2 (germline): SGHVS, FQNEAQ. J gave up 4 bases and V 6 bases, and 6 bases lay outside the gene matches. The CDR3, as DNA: TGTGCCAGCAGTTACAGGGGGCCGCGCACTGAAGCTTTCTTT. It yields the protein CASSYRGPRTEAFF. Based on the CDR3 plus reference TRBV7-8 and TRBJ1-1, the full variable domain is GAGVSQSPRYKVAKRGQDVALRCDPISGHVSLFWYQQALGQGPEFLTYFQNEAQLDKSGLPSDRFFAERPEGSVSTLKIQRTQQEDSAVYLCASSYRGPRTEAFFGQGTRLTVV.

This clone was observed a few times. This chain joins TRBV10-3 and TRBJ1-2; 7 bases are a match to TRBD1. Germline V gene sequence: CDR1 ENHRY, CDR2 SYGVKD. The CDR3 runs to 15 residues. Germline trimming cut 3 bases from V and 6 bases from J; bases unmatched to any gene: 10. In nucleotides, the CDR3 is TGTGCCATCAGTGAACCCCCCCGACAGGGAAATGGCTACACCTTC. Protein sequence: CAISEPPRQGNGYTF.

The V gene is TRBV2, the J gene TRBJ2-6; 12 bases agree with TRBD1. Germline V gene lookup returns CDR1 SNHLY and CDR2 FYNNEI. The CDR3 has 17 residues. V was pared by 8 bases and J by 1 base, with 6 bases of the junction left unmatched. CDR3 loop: CASWGTGGGSGANVLTF. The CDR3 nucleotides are TGTGCCAGCTGGGGGACAGGGGGCGGATCTGGGGCCAACGTCCTGACTTTC.

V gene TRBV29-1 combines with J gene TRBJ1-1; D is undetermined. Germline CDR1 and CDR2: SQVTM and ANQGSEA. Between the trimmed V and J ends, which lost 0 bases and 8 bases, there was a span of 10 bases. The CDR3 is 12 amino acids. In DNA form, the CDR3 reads TGCAGCGTTGAAGATAATCCGGGGGAAGCTTTCTTT. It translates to CSVEDNPGEAFF.

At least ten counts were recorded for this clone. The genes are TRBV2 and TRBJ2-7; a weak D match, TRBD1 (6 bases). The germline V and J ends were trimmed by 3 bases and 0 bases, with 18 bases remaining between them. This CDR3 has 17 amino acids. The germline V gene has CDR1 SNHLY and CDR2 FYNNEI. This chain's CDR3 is CASSEVSRGESSYEQYF. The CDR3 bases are TGTGCCAGCAGTGAGGTAAGCAGGGGCGAAAGCTCCTACGAGCAGTACTTC. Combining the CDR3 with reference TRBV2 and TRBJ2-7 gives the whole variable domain EPEVTQTPSHQVTQMGQEVILRCVPISNHLYFYWYRQILGQKVEFLVSFYNNEISEKSEIFDDQFSVERPDGSNFTLKIRSTKLEDSAMYFCASSEVSRGESSYEQYFGPGTRLTVT.